This T cell receptor (beta chain) was recorded in a study of OX40 agonist ivuxolimab in advanced cancers. Study context: Melanoma, hepatocellular carcinoma, head and neck or renal cell cancer occurred in dose-escalation patients.

Regarding this clone: Its matching antigen is unknown.

Study observations and caveats: In the 0.1-3.0 mg/kg groups, partial responders showed among the lowest expansion. CD8+ T cells (on average) carried more expanded clones than CD4+ T cells.

Germline CDR1 and CDR2: WSHSY and SAAADI. This CDR3 is 11 amino acids long. Trimming took off 6 bases at V and 6 bases at J, with 7 bases between the two ends. The protocol was immunoSEQ multiplex PCR, while the TCRdb copy is restricted to in-frame clones and leaves out a portion. Of 100,000 or so clones in the sample, 90% are singletons; the top ten hold approximately 0.34%. A history of autoimmune disease or systemic immunosuppression excluded patients. This sequence was found in an adult with an advanced solid tumor such as melanoma, head and neck, liver or kidney cancer. The specimen comprised CD4+ or CD8+ T cells sorted from blood, sampled in a trial of the OX40 agonist ivuxolimab. The chain recombines TRBV10-2 with TRBJ2-3; no reliable D call. The CDR3 spells CASSFSDTQYF. The CDR3 coding sequence is TGCGCCAGCAGCTTTAGTGATACGCAGTATTTT.